The entry below describes one T cell receptor (beta chain). The target of this receptor is not known. Reading from cysteine to phenylalanine, the CDR3 counts 15 amino acids. The DNA is not on file. The germline V gene yields ENHRY for CDR1 and SYGVKD for CDR2. To determine HCMV serostatus, a commercial ELISA kit was used to detect HCMV-specific IgG in serum. Peripheral blood mononuclear cells were isolated from blood by Ficoll density gradient centrifugation. The data stem from a study of T cells expressing NK-cell markers (dated by TCRdb to 2020 to 2021). Background on the whole study: Three sorted T-cell subsets (CD3+CD56+NKG2C+, CD3+CD56+NKG2C- and CD3+CD56-NKG2C+) from 8 or 9 donors had their TCR beta-chain repertoires profiled. Illumina HiSeq 2000/2500, MiSeq or NextSeq was used to sequence libraries as 2 x 150 bp reads. All eight donors whose samples were sequenced were randomly selected healthy volunteers, three of them men and five women. Of the eight sequenced donors, seven were found to be HCMV-seropositive and one was found to be HCMV-seronegative. What the authors observed across the whole study: Those dominant clonotypes were again the most abundant among CD3+CD56-NKG2C+ cells in a handful of donors, at about 25-65%. For more than 5 donors, the dominant CD3+CD56+NKG2C+ clonotypes were among the top 10 CD8+ clonotypes and accounted for roughly 1.0-7.5% of CD8+ T cells. Whether the expanded NKG2C-expressing T cell clones were specific for HCMV antigens was left unclear.

TCRdb records Illumina HiSeq 2000 as the sequencer. TCR beta cDNA libraries were made by 5'RACE template switching that added a universal primer site and unique molecular identifiers. Priming for cDNA synthesis came from the TCR beta constant segment, and two successive PCR amplification steps followed. Per the original workflow: MIGEC was used to demultiplex reads and group reads by UMI, and MiTCR was used to assemble and quantify clonotypes. To exclude erroneous sequences, any TCR cDNA sequence not supported by at least two reads was discarded. The tcR package was used for downstream repertoire analysis, and clonotypes were matched across fractions by CDR3 nucleotide sequence plus V segment. VDJmatch was used to annotate antigen specificity against VDJdb, with one amino acid substitution in CDR3 allowed. After reprocessing by TCRdb, each CDR3 protein sequence is one entry, and no DNA is given. TCRdb's processing, not the study's, gives the V and J calls here. The data table for this sample lists 150,000 to 170,000 distinct CDR3 sequences. 37% of the sample belongs to the ten largest clones.

Input material: blood T cells: a sorted CD56 or NKG2C T cell subset, CD4+ or CD8+ T cells, or bulk PBMC T cells (not recorded which). The chain employs TRBV10-3 and TRBJ2-5; the TCRdb D gene call, TRBD1, has no DNA to confirm it. This TCR was recovered from a woman aged 45-59 years in good health. Donor details come from another sample of the same person, matched by shared clones. The CDR3 region reads CAISDLGGSQETQYF.